This TCR beta chain is from a study of blood T cell repertoires in COVID-19. At the level of the study: COVID-19 samples collected from the United States, Italy and Spain covered acute and convalescent phases. In each case, the material was cDNA or gDNA derived from T cells, B-cell-depleted T cells, or PBMCs.

Losses at the gene ends were 4 bases for V and 5 bases for J; bases not matched to a gene: 11. The CDR3 covers 16 residues. Germline assignment: CDR1 SGHKS and CDR2 YYEKEE (reference sequence). Sequenced by immunoSEQ multiplex PCR; TCRdb stores in-frame clones only, minus some. The sample shows some 97,000 clones, roughly 92% of them seen only once. The chain links TRBV5-5 to TRBJ2-3, with 9 positions matching TRBD1. Sample: peripheral blood. The receptor was isolated from a man between 70 and 80 years old with acute or convalescent COVID-19. The CDR3 region has the DNA TGTGCCAGCAGCCAAAGGGACAGGGTCCTTAAAGATACGCAGTATTTT. This encodes CASSQRDRVLKDTQYF.